This T cell receptor beta chain was profiled in a study of Ad26.COV2.S vaccination and SARS-CoV-2 variants. Across the study: Ad26.COV2.S, an intramuscular injection, was given once or twice 56 days apart.

The CDR3 is 13 amino acids. CDR1 LGHNA and CDR2 YSLEER come from the germline V gene. Trimming removed 3 bases from V and 1 base from J, with 6 bases in between. With respect to this clone: The target antigen is unknown.

Study-level findings and limits: People who got the vaccine had more spike-specific TCR breadth than people who got placebo.

The treatment is: 15 to 20 received Ad26.COV2.S at low or high dose, single or two shots; a few received placebo; per-sample allocation not given. Repertoires come from day 63 after the first vaccine or placebo injection. SARS-CoV-2 spike from the Wuhan strain was encoded by the vaccine, an Ad26 vector. The method was immunoSEQ multiplex PCR; TCRdb's version includes in-frame clones alone and lacks a portion of them. This sample has 320,000 or so clones, with 75% to 90% found just once. This TCR was recovered from a person between 18 and 59 years old who received the Ad26.COV2.S COVID-19 vaccine or a placebo. This material consisted of peripheral blood, taken in a trial of Ad26.COV2.S vaccine versus placebo. The chain links TRBV4-3 to TRBJ1-1; D is ambiguous. The CDR3 is CASSQTTNTEAFF. CDR3 bases: TGCGCCAGCAGCCAGACAACGAACACTGAAGCTTTCTTT.